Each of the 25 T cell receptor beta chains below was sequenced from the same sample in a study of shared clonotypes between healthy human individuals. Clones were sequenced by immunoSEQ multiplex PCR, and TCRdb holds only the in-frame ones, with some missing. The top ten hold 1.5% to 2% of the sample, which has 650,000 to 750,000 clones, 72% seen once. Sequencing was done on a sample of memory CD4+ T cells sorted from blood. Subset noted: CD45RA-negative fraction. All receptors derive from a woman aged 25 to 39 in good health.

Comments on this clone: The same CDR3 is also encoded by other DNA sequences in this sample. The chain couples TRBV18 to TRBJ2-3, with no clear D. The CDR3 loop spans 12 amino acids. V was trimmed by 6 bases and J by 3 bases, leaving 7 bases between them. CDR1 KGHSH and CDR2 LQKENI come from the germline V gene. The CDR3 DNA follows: TGTGCCAGCTCCTCCGGAACAGATACGCAGTATTTT. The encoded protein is CASSSGTDTQYF.

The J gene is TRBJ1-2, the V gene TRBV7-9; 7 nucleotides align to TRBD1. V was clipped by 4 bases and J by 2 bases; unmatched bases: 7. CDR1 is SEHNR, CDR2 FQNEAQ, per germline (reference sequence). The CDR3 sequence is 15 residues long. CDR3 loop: CASSWTGQRNYGYTF. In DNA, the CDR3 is TGTGCCAGCAGCTGGACGGGACAGAGAAACTATGGCTACACCTTC.

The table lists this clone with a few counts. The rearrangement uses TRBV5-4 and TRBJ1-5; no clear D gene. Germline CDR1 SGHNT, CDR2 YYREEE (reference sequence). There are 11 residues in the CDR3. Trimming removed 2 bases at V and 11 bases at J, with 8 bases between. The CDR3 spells CASSLCESQHF. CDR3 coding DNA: TGTGCCAGCAGCTTATGCGAATCCCAGCATTTT.

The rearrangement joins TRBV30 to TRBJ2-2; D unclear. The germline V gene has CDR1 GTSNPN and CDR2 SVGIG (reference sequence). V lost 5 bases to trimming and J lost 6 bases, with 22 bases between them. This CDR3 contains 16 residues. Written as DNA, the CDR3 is TGTGCCTGGGGCTCCCTGGGCCTCGGATCATCCGGGGAGCTGTTTTTT. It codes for CAWGSLGLGSSGELFF.

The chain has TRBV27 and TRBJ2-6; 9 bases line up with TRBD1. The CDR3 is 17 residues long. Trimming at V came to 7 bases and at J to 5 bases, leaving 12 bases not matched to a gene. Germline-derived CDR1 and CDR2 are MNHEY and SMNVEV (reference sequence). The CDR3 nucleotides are TGTGCCAGCACTCTCATGTCACAGGGGGCGAGGGCCAACGTCCTGACTTTC. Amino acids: CASTLMSQGARANVLTF.

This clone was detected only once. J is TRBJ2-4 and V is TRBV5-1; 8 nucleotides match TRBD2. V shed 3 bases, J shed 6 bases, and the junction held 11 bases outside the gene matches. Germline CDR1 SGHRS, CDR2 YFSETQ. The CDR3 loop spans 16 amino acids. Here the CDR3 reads CASSYYRAREGNIQYF. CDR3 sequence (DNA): TGCGCCAGCAGCTACTACCGGGCCCGGGAGGGAAACATTCAGTACTTC.

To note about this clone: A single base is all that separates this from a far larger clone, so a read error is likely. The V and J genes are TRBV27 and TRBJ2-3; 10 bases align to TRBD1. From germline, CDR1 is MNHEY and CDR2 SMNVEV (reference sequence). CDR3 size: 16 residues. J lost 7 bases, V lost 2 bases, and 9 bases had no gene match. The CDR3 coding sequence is TGTGCCAGCAGTTTAAGATCGGGACAGGGGACAAATACGCAGTATTTT. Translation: CASSLRSGQGTNTQYF.

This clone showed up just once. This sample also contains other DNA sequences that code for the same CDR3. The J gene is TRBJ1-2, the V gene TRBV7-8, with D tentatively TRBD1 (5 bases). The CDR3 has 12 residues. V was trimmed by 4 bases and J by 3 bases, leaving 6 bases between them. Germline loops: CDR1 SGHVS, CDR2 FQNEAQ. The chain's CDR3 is CASSSGDYGYTF. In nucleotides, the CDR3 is TGTGCCAGCAGCTCGGGGGACTATGGCTACACCTTC.

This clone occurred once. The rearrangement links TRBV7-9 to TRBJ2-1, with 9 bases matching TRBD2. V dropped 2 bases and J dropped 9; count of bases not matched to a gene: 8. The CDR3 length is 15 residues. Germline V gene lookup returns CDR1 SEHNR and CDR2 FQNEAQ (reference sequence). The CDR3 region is CASSLFRTSVAEQFF. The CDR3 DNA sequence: TGTGCCAGCAGCTTATTCCGGACTAGCGTGGCTGAGCAGTTCTTC.

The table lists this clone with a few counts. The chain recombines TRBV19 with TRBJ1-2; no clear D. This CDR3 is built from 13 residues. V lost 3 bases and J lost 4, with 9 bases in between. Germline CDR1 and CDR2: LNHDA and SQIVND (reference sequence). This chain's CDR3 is CASSIPGIYGYTF. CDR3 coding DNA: TGTGCCAGTAGTATTCCGGGGATCTATGGCTACACCTTC. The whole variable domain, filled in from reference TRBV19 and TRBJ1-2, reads DGGITQSPKYLFRKEGQNVTLSCEQNLNHDAMYWYRQDPGQGLRLIYYSQIVNDFQKGDIAEGYSVSREKKESFPLTVTSAQKNPTAFYLCASSIPGIYGYTFGSGTRLTVV.

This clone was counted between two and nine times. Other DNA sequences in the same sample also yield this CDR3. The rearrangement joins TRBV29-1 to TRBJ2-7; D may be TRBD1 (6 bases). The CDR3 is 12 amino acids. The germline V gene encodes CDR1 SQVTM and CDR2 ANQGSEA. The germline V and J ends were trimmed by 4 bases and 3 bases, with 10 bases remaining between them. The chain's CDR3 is CSVGQGIYEQYF. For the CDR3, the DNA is TGCAGCGTTGGCCAGGGGATCTACGAGCAGTACTTC.

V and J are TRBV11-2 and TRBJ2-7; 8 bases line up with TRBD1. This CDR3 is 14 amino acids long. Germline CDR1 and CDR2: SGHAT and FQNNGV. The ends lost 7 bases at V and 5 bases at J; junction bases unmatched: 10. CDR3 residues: CASTDGQGYNEQYF. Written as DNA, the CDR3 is TGTGCCAGCACCGACGGACAGGGCTATAACGAGCAGTACTTC.

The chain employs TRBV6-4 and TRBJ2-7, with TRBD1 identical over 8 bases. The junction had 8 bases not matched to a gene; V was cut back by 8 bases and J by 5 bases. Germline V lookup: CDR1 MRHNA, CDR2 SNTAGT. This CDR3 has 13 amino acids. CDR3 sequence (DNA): TGTGCCAGCCCCTGGACAGGGCGACACGAGCAGTACTTC. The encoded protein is CASPWTGRHEQYF.

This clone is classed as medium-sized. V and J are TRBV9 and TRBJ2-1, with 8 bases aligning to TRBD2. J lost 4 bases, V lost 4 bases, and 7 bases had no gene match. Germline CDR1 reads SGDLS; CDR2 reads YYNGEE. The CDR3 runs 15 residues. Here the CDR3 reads CASSPVAGTYNEQFF. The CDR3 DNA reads TGTGCCAGCAGCCCGGTAGCGGGAACATACAATGAGCAGTTCTTC.

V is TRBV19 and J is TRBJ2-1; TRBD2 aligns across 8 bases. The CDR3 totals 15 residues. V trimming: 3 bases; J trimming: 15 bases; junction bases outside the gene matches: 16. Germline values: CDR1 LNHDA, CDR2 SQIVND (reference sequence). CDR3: CASSIGGSGRREGFF. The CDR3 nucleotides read TGTGCCAGTAGTATTGGGGGGAGCGGGAGAAGGGAAGGGTTCTTC.

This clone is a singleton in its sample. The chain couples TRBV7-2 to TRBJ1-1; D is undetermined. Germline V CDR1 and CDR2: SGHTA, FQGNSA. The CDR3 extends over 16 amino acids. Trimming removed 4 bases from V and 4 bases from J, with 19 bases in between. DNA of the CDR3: TGTGCCAGCAGCTCCGATAGGTCGCGGAGTGGCACTGAAGCTTTCTTT. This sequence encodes CASSSDRSRSGTEAFF.

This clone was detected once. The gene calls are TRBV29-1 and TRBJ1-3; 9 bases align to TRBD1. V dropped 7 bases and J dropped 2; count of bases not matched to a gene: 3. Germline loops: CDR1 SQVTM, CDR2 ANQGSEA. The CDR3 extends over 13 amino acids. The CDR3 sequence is CSAGDRAGNTIYF. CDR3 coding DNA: TGCAGCGCAGGGGACAGGGCTGGAAACACCATATATTTT.

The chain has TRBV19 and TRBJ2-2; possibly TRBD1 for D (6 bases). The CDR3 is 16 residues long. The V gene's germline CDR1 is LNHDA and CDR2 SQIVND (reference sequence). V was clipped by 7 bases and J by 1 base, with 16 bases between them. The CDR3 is CASTVSGVLNTGELFF. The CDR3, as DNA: TGTGCCAGTACCGTATCAGGGGTCCTGAACACCGGGGAGCTGTTTTTT.

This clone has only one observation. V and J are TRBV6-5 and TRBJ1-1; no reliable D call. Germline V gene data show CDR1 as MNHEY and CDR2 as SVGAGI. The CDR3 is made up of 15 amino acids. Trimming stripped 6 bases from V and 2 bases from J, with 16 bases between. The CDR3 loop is CASRHRTERNTEAFF. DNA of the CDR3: TGTGCCAGCAGACACCGGACGGAGAGAAACACTGAAGCTTTCTTT.

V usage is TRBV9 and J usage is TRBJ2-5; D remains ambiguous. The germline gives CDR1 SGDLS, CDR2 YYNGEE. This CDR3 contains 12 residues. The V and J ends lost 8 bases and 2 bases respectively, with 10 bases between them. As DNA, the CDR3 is TGTGCCAGAGGGAAAGAACAAGAGACCCAGTACTTC. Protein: CARGKEQETQYF.

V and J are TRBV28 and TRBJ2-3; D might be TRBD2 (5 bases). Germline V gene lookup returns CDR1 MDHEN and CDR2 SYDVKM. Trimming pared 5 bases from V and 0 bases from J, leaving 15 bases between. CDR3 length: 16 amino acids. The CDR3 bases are TGTGCCAGCAGTCCCGAGGGAGCAGCTAGCACAGATACGCAGTATTTT. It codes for CASSPEGAASTDTQYF.

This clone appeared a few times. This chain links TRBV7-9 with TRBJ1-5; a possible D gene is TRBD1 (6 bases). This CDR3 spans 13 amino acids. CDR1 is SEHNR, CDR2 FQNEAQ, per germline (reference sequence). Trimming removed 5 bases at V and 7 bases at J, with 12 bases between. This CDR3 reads CASSEQGDQPQHF. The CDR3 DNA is TGTGCCAGCAGCGAACAGGGTGACCAGCCCCAGCATTTT.

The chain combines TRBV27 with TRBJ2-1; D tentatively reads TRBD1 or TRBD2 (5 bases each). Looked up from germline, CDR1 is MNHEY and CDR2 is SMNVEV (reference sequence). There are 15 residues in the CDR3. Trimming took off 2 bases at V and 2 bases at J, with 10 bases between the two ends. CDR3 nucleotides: TGTGCCAGCAGTTTAAGAGGGGCTGCCTACAATGAGCAGTTCTTC. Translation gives CASSLRGAAYNEQFF.

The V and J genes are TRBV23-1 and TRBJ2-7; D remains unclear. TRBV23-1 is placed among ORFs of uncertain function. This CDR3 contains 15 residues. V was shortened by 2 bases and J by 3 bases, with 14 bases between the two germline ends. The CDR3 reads CASSQRVCPYYEQYF. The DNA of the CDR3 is TGCGCCAGCAGTCAACGGGTCTGTCCCTACTACGAGCAGTACTTC.

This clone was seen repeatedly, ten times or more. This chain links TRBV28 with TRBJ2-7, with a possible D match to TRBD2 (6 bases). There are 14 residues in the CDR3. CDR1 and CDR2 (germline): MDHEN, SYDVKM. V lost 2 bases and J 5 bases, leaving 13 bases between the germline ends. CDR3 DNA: TGTGCCAGCAGTTTAAAGGGGACTTTCGACGAGCAGTACTTC. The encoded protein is CASSLKGTFDEQYF.